This passage covers 26 T cell receptor beta chains from one sample sequenced in a study of T-cell reconstitution after alpha-beta-depleted transplantation in children. Using unique molecular identifiers, the investigators prepared the TCRbeta library. TCRdb reprocessed the PCR reads with MiXCR, giving one entry per CDR3 protein. The profile shows fewer than 700,000 distinct CDR3 sequences, around 13% of them singletons. This material consisted of PBMCs, mostly from graft donor cells, taken 360 days after TCRalphabeta/CD19-depleted stem cell transplant. All receptors derive from a male patient younger than 18 who had a stem cell transplant for acute myeloid leukemia, so the T cells may come from the graft donor.

This clonotype was counted at least ten times. V gene TRBV4-2 combines with J gene TRBJ2-1, with 7 bases that match TRBD1. Trimming took 3 bases from V and 8 from J; bases not matched to a gene: 4. Germline CDR1 is LGHNA and CDR2 is YNFKEQ. The CDR3 loop spans 13 amino acids. In nucleotides, the CDR3 is TGTGCCAGCAGCCAGTACAGGGGCTATGAGCAGTTCTTC. Translation: CASSQYRGYEQFF.

This clonotype has at least ten counts. The genes are TRBV20-1 and TRBJ2-7; no clear D. Trimming left V 0 bases short and J 8 bases short, with 14 bases between. CDR1 and CDR2 from the germline V gene are DFQATT and SNEGSKA (reference sequence). CDR3 length: 13 residues. The CDR3 sequence: CSARDFPVWKQYF. CDR3 sequence (DNA): TGCAGTGCTAGAGATTTCCCCGTGTGGAAGCAGTACTTC.

This clonotype has only a few counts. V and J are TRBV20-1 and TRBJ2-5; the D is unclear. This CDR3 has 12 amino acids. V was cut by 3 bases and J by 5 bases, with 10 bases left in between. In germline, CDR1 is DFQATT, CDR2 SNEGSKA (reference sequence). DNA for the CDR3: TGCAGTGCTAGTAAGGGTCTGGAGACCCAGTACTTC. It codes for CSASKGLETQYF.

This clonotype was counted ten times or more. V gene TRBV27 combines with J gene TRBJ2-1; the D is unclear. The CDR3 contains 14 residues. CDR1 is MNHEY, CDR2 SMNVEV, per germline (reference sequence). V lost 0 bases and J lost 6, with 9 bases in between. The CDR3 loop is CASSLSADSNEQFF. The CDR3, as DNA: TGTGCCAGCAGTTTATCTGCAGACTCCAATGAGCAGTTCTTC.

This clonotype was seen a few times. This chain uses TRBV30 with TRBJ1-4; 9 bases fit TRBD1. The CDR3 loop spans 14 amino acids. With V trimmed by 3 bases and J by 7 bases, 6 bases remained unmatched. Germline V gene sequence: CDR1 GTSNPN, CDR2 SVGIG (reference sequence). The chain's CDR3 is CAWRYRGRGEKLFF. The DNA for the CDR3 is TGTGCCTGGAGGTACAGGGGGCGGGGTGAAAAACTGTTTTTT.

This chain connects TRBV4-3 to TRBJ2-3, with D perhaps TRBD2 (7 bases). This CDR3 region has 16 residues. Looked up from germline, CDR1 is LGHNA and CDR2 is YSLEER. V lost 3 bases and J 6 bases, leaving 19 bases between the germline ends. CDR3 protein: CASSHRLWGGWDTQYF. CDR3 nucleotides: TGCGCCAGCAGCCACCGCCTGTGGGGGGGCTGGGATACGCAGTATTTT.

The V call is TRBV7-2, the J call TRBJ2-5; tentatively, D is TRBD2 (6 bases). V shed 10 bases and J shed 4 bases, with 16 bases lying between them. The CDR3 loop spans 13 amino acids. In germline, CDR1 is SGHTA, CDR2 FQGNSA. CDR3 sequence (DNA): TGTGCCACATTCGGGGAGGTCCCAGAGACCCAGTACTTC. Protein product: CATFGEVPETQYF. Looking up the rest from reference TRBV7-2 and TRBJ2-5 gives the full variable domain: GAGVSQSPSNKVTEKGKDVELRCDPISGHTALYWYRQSLGQGLEFLIYFQGNSAPDKSGLPSDRFSAERTGGSVSTLTIQRTQQEDSAVYLCATFGEVPETQYFGPGTRLLVL.

This clonotype was detected once. A much larger clone sits a single nucleotide away, making a read error possible. As the CDR3 is not closed by the conserved phenylalanine or tryptophan, this likely results from a read error. This chain joins TRBV20-1 and TRBJ2-2, with TRBD2 matching 7 bases. V shed 7 bases and J 6 bases; nucleotides not matched to a gene: 11. The CDR3 is 14 residues long. Germline V gene lookup returns CDR1 DFQATT and CDR2 SNEGSKA (reference sequence). CDR3 in DNA: TGCAGTGTCCTGTTCCCGGGAGGATCCGGGGAGCTGTTTTAT. This sequence encodes CSVLFPGGSGELFY.

The chain carries TRBV24-1 and TRBJ2-5; no reliable D call. CDR3 length: 13 residues. Germline-derived CDR1 and CDR2 are KGHDR and SFDVKD. V lost 4 bases, J lost 4 bases, and 9 bases lay in between. The CDR3 reads CATSEPGRETQYF. CDR3 in DNA: TGTGCCACCAGTGAACCGGGCCGAGAGACCCAGTACTTC.

This clonotype has a count of ten or more. The chain carries TRBV28 and TRBJ2-2, with 14 bases fitting TRBD2. Germline V gene sequence: CDR1 MDHEN, CDR2 SYDVKM. The CDR3 consists of 18 residues. Losses at the gene ends were 7 bases for V and 4 bases for J; bases not matched to a gene: 11. This CDR3 is CASIRGLAGDSGTGELFF. The CDR3 DNA sequence: TGTGCCAGCATCCGGGGACTAGCGGGAGACTCAGGCACCGGGGAGCTGTTTTTT.

The J gene is TRBJ2-2, the V gene TRBV6-5; 12 bases are shared with TRBD2. CDR3 length: 19 amino acids. Germline values: CDR1 MNHEY, CDR2 SVGAGI. V was clipped by 4 bases and J by 4 bases; unmatched bases: 13. CDR3 residues: CASSSPLLAGGRVTGELFF. DNA for the CDR3: TGTGCCAGCAGTTCCCCTCTTCTAGCGGGAGGGCGGGTCACCGGGGAGCTGTTTTTT.

The gene calls are TRBV12-3 or TRBV12-4 and TRBJ1-2; perhaps TRBD1 as D (6 bases). The CDR3 covers 14 residues. V was clipped by 0 bases and J by 4 bases, with 9 bases between them. The CDR3 nucleotides read TGTGCCAGCAGTTTAGCGGACAGCCTCTATGGCTACACCTTC. This sequence encodes CASSLADSLYGYTF.

J is TRBJ2-5 and V is TRBV29-1; the D gene is possibly TRBD2 (7 bases). This CDR3 is built from 14 residues. CDR1 and CDR2 (germline): SQVTM, ANQGSEA. With 8 bases removed from V and 5 bases from J, the gap between germline ends came to 21 bases. CDR3 region: CSPRTGGGGETQYF. In DNA, the CDR3 is TGCAGCCCTCGGACGGGGGGCGGTGGGGAGACCCAGTACTTC.

This clonotype occurred a few times. The J gene is TRBJ2-7, the V gene TRBV11-2, with D possibly TRBD2 on 6 matching bases. The CDR3 is 19 residues long. Germline V CDR1 and CDR2: SGHAT, FQNNGV. The V end lost 5 bases, the J end lost 4 bases, and 30 bases lay between the germline ends. CDR3 protein: CASSPMPRGTLTLMYEQYF. CDR3 in DNA: TGTGCCAGCAGCCCCATGCCCCGCGGGACTCTCACACTGATGTACGAGCAGTACTTC.

This clonotype appeared a few times. The V call is TRBV7-8, the J call TRBJ2-3, with D hard to call. The germline CDR1 and CDR2 sequences are SGHVS and FQNEAQ. The V end lost 5 bases, the J end lost 0 bases, and 18 bases lay between the germline ends. This CDR3 has 17 residues. This CDR3 reads CASSPAALKGSTDTQYF. In DNA form, the CDR3 reads TGTGCCAGCAGCCCCGCGGCTTTGAAGGGCAGCACAGATACGCAGTATTTT. The full variable domain, with the rest looked up from reference TRBV7-8 and TRBJ2-3, is GAGVSQSPRYKVAKRGQDVALRCDPISGHVSLFWYQQALGQGPEFLTYFQNEAQLDKSGLPSDRFFAERPEGSVSTLKIQRTQQEDSAVYLCASSPAALKGSTDTQYFGPGTRLTVL.

The V gene is TRBV9, the J gene TRBJ2-2; 10 bases match TRBD2. CDR3 length: 17 amino acids. The germline gives CDR1 SGDLS, CDR2 YYNGEE. The J segment lost 6 bases and the V segment lost 4 bases, leaving 12 bases of the junction unmatched. In DNA form, the CDR3 reads TGTGCCAGCAGCCTCGGGCTAGCGGGAGTAAGAGCCGGGGAGCTGTTTTTT. It encodes CASSLGLAGVRAGELFF.

This clonotype has a count of ten or more. The chain links TRBV7-2 to TRBJ2-7, with 7 bases that match TRBD2. The CDR3 is made up of 14 amino acids. V was clipped by 4 bases and J by 4 bases; unmatched bases: 7. Germline values: CDR1 SGHTA, CDR2 FQGNSA. The CDR3 loop reads CASSSLAALYEQYF. In DNA form, the CDR3 reads TGTGCCAGCAGCTCTCTAGCGGCCCTTTACGAGCAGTACTTC.

This clonotype was seen at least ten times. The chain employs TRBV28 and TRBJ2-1, with no clear D. Germline lookup yields CDR1 MDHEN and CDR2 SYDVKM. V was clipped by 6 bases and J by 6 bases, with 9 bases between them. The CDR3 is 12 residues long. The CDR3 reads CASSAVGNEQFF. In DNA form, the CDR3 reads TGTGCCAGCAGCGCCGTCGGCAATGAGCAGTTCTTC. The variable domain in full, completed from reference TRBV28 and TRBJ2-1, reads DVKVTQSSRYLVKRTGEKVFLECVQDMDHENMFWYRQDPGLGLRLIYFSYDVKMKEKGDIPEGYSVSREKKERFSLILESASTNQTSMYLCASSAVGNEQFFGPGTRLTVL.

This clonotype has a count of ten or more. The junction departs from the called germline gene at one end, perhaps through a read error. The CDR3 sequence: CASSLAGGYEQFF. The CDR3 DNA reads TGTGCCAGCAGTCTAGCGGGAGGATATGAGCAGTTCTTC. The J gene is TRBJ2-1, the V gene TRBV12-3 or TRBV12-4, with TRBD2 matching over 11 bases. CDR3 length: 13 residues.

This clonotype occurred a few times. The chain recombines TRBV7-2 with TRBJ2-2; D is ambiguous. The ends were cut back, 5 bases at V and 4 bases at J, with 11 bases in the middle. Germline CDR1 is SGHTA and CDR2 is FQGNSA. The CDR3 sequence is 14 residues long. CDR3 nucleotides: TGTGCCAGCAGCCCCCGACTGGCCACCGGGGAGCTGTTTTTT. Protein: CASSPRLATGELFF.

The chain is built from TRBV6-2 or TRBV6-3 and TRBJ2-3; D might be TRBD1 (6 bases). The germline V and J ends were trimmed by 3 bases and 11 bases, with 9 bases remaining between them. Germline values: CDR1 MNHEY, CDR2 SVGEGT. The CDR3 has 11 amino acids. The CDR3 loop reads CASSYWDKQYF. In nucleotides, the CDR3 is TGTGCCAGCAGTTATTGGGACAAGCAGTATTTT.

This chain connects TRBV7-2 to TRBJ1-3, with a tentative D call TRBD1 (6 bases). V lost 0 bases to trimming and J lost 4 bases, with 10 bases between them. The CDR3 is 15 amino acids. Germline CDR1 SGHTA, CDR2 FQGNSA. The CDR3 here is CASSLAGGRGNTIYF. The CDR3 DNA reads as TGTGCCAGCAGCTTAGCCGGGGGGCGAGGAAACACCATATATTTT.

This clonotype has more than one count but fewer than ten. In DNA form, the CDR3 reads TGTGCCACCAGAAAGGACAGGTCATACAATGAGCAGTTCTTC. It translates to CATRKDRSYNEQFF. The chain couples TRBV24-1 to TRBJ2-1, with TRBD1 matching over 7 bases. The V segment lost 7 bases and the J segment 4 bases; nucleotides outside the gene matches: 6. CDR1 and CDR2 (germline): KGHDR, SFDVKD. The CDR3 is made up of 14 amino acids.

A word on this clonotype: One end of the junction does not line up with germline, which may come from a read error. V gene TRBV12-3 or TRBV12-4 combines with J gene TRBJ2-7; 9 positions match TRBD1. This CDR3 has 13 residues. CDR3 DNA sequence: TGTGCCAGCAGGGTGACAGGGGGTGGTGAGCATTACTTC. Its protein product is CASRVTGGGEHYF.

This clonotype was seen many times. The chain carries TRBV28 and TRBJ2-3, with D possibly being TRBD1 or TRBD2 (6 bases each). Trimming took 3 bases from V and 0 from J, leaving 10 bases between them. CDR3 length equals 15 residues. Germline CDR1 reads MDHEN; CDR2 reads SYDVKM. The CDR3 region is CASSLRGGSTDTQYF. The CDR3 DNA reads as TGTGCCAGCAGTTTGAGAGGGGGGAGCACAGATACGCAGTATTTT.

V is TRBV12-3 or TRBV12-4 and J is TRBJ2-5; 9 bases map to TRBD2. There are 14 residues in the CDR3. V dropped 6 bases and J dropped 1; count of bases not matched to a gene: 3. The CDR3 DNA sequence: TGTGCCAGCAGCGGGACTAGCAGCCAAGAGACCCAGTACTTC. Translating it yields CASSGTSSQETQYF.